These 18 T cell receptor beta chains were all obtained from the same sample, sequenced in a study of cytomegalovirus exposure and HLA in healthy donors. The table came from immunoSEQ multiplex PCR; TCRdb's copy has only in-frame clones and leaves some out. This sample yields roughly 98,000 clones, of which around 85% are seen a single time; 3.9% belongs to the top ten. Specimen: PBMCs. The receptors were sampled from a woman in her twenties or thirties in good health and CMV-seronegative.

V is TRBV7-9 and J is TRBJ2-2; 7 bases are shared with TRBD2. This CDR3 contains 16 residues. J lost 6 bases, V lost 0 bases, and 7 bases had no gene match. CDR1 is SEHNR and CDR2 is FQNEAQ in the germline V gene (reference sequence). The CDR3 nucleotides are TGTGCCAGCAGCTTAGCGCGGGGACTATTCCCCGGGGAGCTGTTTTTT. Its protein product is CASSLARGLFPGELFF.

The chain links TRBV7-8 to TRBJ2-5; 7 nucleotides align to TRBD1. Germline CDR1 is SGHVS and CDR2 is FQNEAQ. The CDR3 is 14 residues long. Trimming removed 5 bases from V and 1 base from J; junction bases left unmatched: 4. Here the CDR3 DNA reads TGTGCCAGCAGCACTCGGGACAGCCAAGAGACCCAGTACTTC. It specifies CASSTRDSQETQYF.

V usage is TRBV9 and J usage is TRBJ2-6; TRBD1 might be the D (7 bases). The V gene lost 4 bases and the J gene lost 0 bases, with 29 bases spanning the gap. Germline CDR1 and CDR2: SGDLS and YYNGEE. The CDR3 consists of 22 residues. The CDR3 bases are TGTGCCAGCAGCTTCCGCGGGGTGGCAGGGGGTCAGATAAGCTCTGGGGCCAACGTCCTGACTTTC. Its translation: CASSFRGVAGGQISSGANVLTF.

This chain uses TRBV7-2 with TRBJ2-7, with D perhaps TRBD2 (5 bases). In germline, CDR1 is SGHTA, CDR2 FQGNSA. The CDR3 consists of 14 residues. V gave up 5 bases and J gave up 3 bases, with 14 bases separating them. In nucleotides, the CDR3 is TGTGCCAGCAGCGTTCGCCGGGGAAGCTACGAGCAGTACTTC. Translating it yields CASSVRRGSYEQYF. Supplemented by reference TRBV7-2 and TRBJ2-7, the full variable domain reads GAGVSQSPSNKVTEKGKDVELRCDPISGHTALYWYRQSLGQGLEFLIYFQGNSAPDKSGLPSDRFSAERTGGSVSTLTIQRTQQEDSAVYLCASSVRRGSYEQYFGPGTRLTVT.

V is TRBV6-5 and J is TRBJ2-3; D perhaps matches TRBD2 (6 bases). The V gene's germline CDR1 is MNHEY and CDR2 SVGAGI. This CDR3 spans 15 amino acids. Trimming shortened V by 1 base and J by 4 bases, and 12 bases separated the two germline ends. The CDR3 nucleotides are TGTGCCAGCAGTTACTGGGGGGTCCCCGCAGATACGCAGTATTTT. It encodes CASSYWGVPADTQYF.

This rearrangement joins TRBV5-1 to TRBJ2-1, with a possible D match to TRBD2 (5 bases). CDR1 and CDR2 from the germline V gene are SGHRS and YFSETQ. The CDR3 is made up of 15 amino acids. V was shortened by 4 bases and J by 7 bases, with 18 bases between the two germline ends. In DNA, the CDR3 is TGCGCCAGCAGCCGCCGAGGGCCGACATCAAATGAGCAGTTCTTC. Its protein product is CASSRRGPTSNEQFF.

This chain joins TRBV5-1 and TRBJ2-1; 9 nucleotides align to TRBD2. This CDR3 has 17 residues. The germline V gene has CDR1 SGHRS and CDR2 YFSETQ. V lost 4 bases to trimming and J lost 0 bases; unmatched junction nucleotides: 8. As DNA, the CDR3 is TGCGCCAGCAGCCCGACCCTAGCGGGGAGCTCCTACAATGAGCAGTTCTTC. It encodes CASSPTLAGSSYNEQFF.

V is TRBV7-8 and J is TRBJ2-2; 9 nucleotides align to TRBD2. The germline CDR1 and CDR2 sequences are SGHVS and FQNEAQ. This CDR3 contains 17 residues. Germline trimming cut 2 bases from V and 7 bases from J; bases unmatched to any gene: 11. The CDR3 nucleotides are TGTGCCAGCAGCTTATGGGGACTAGCCGGTACGGGCGGGGAGCTGTTTTTT. Its protein is CASSLWGLAGTGGELFF.

The J gene is TRBJ1-2, the V gene TRBV19; the D gene is possibly TRBD1 (6 bases). V lost 9 bases, J lost 6 bases, and 23 bases lay in between. Germline assignment: CDR1 LNHDA and CDR2 SQIVND (reference sequence). The CDR3 length is 15 residues. The CDR3 DNA reads TGTGCCAGCCGGACAGTAACCGCCAGGGTAGATGGCTACACCTTC. As protein: CASRTVTARVDGYTF.

This clone was observed a single time. The chain employs TRBV5-8 and TRBJ2-3, with TRBD2 matching over 7 bases. CDR3 length: 16 residues. Germline V gene sequence: CDR1 SGHTS, CDR2 YDEGEE. Trimming took 6 bases from V and 2 from J; bases not matched to a gene: 12. The CDR3 DNA sequence: TGTGCCAGCACCCCCCAAAGCGGGGACCCCACAGATACGCAGTATTTT. The encoded protein is CASTPQSGDPTDTQYF.

The chain carries TRBV15 and TRBJ2-5; weak D call: TRBD1 (5 bases). Between the trimmed V and J ends, which lost 2 bases and 5 bases, there was a span of 15 bases. Germline lookup yields CDR1 LNHNV and CDR2 YYDKDF (reference sequence). The CDR3 sequence is 15 residues long. CDR3 nucleotide sequence: TGTGCCACCAGCAGACAGGGCCAGGCCAGGGAGACCCAGTACTTC. It is translated as CATSRQGQARETQYF. Supplemented by reference TRBV15 and TRBJ2-5, the full variable domain reads DAMVIQNPRYQVTQFGKPVTLSCSQTLNHNVMYWYQQKSSQAPKLLFHYYDKDFNNEADTPDNFQSRRPNTSFCFLDIRSPGLGDTAMYLCATSRQGQARETQYFGPGTRLLVL.

This clone was seen once. The rearrangement uses TRBV5-4 and TRBJ1-3; no clear D. Looked up from germline, CDR1 is SGHNT and CDR2 is YYREEE (reference sequence). The CDR3 loop spans 13 amino acids. V lost 4 bases and J lost 0, with 5 bases in between. The CDR3 region has the DNA TGTGCCAGCAGCCCCTCCTCTGGAAACACCATATATTTT. Encoded protein: CASSPSSGNTIYF. Using reference TRBV5-4 and TRBJ1-3 for the parts outside the CDR3, the full variable domain is ETGVTQSPTHLIKTRGQQVTLRCSSQSGHNTVSWYQQALGQGPQFIFQYYREEENGRGNFPPRFSGLQFPNYSSELNVNALELDDSALYLCASSPSSGNTIYFGEGSWLTVV.

This clone has just one count. The chain has TRBV29-1 and TRBJ2-3; TRBD2 aligns across 10 bases. In germline, CDR1 is SQVTM, CDR2 ANQGSEA. The CDR3 is 15 residues long. The ends lost 2 bases at V and 1 base at J; junction bases unmatched: 3. CDR3 sequence reads: CSVELLAGRTDTQYF. In DNA form, the CDR3 reads TGCAGCGTTGAACTACTAGCGGGGCGCACAGATACGCAGTATTTT.

On this clone itself: Sequence at one end of the junction differs from germline and may be a read error. The chain couples TRBV5-1 to TRBJ1-1; 7 bases map to TRBD1. This CDR3 is 15 amino acids long. The germline CDR1 and CDR2 sequences are SGHRS and YFSETQ. The CDR3 protein is CASSLLQGVNTEAFF. The DNA for the CDR3 is TGCGCCAGCAGCCTCTTGCAGGGGGTGAACACTGAGGCTTTCTTT.

The chain carries TRBV2 and TRBJ2-2; TRBD1 aligns across 12 bases. The CDR3 covers 22 residues. The germline CDR1 and CDR2 sequences are SNHLY and FYNNEI. The junction had 24 bases not matched to a gene; V was cut back by 5 bases and J by 5 bases. Here the CDR3 DNA reads TGTGCCAGCAGTAATCGCCTCCGGGACAGGGGGCGCAATAATCCAATGACCGGGGAGCTGTTTTTT. It specifies CASSNRLRDRGRNNPMTGELFF.

The chain links TRBV19 to TRBJ1-2; TRBD1 might be the D (5 bases). Trimming removed 9 bases from V and 4 bases from J, with 15 bases in between. This CDR3 is 13 amino acids long. Germline V gene lookup returns CDR1 LNHDA and CDR2 SQIVND (reference sequence). CDR3 coding DNA: TGTGCCAGCCTCTCTCGGAGGGGCTATGGCTACACCTTC. Amino acid sequence: CASLSRRGYGYTF.

The V call is TRBV18, the J call TRBJ2-7, with 9 bases aligning to TRBD1. J gave up 0 bases and V 6 bases, and 9 bases lay outside the gene matches. The CDR3 loop spans 16 amino acids. Germline V lookup: CDR1 KGHSH, CDR2 LQKENI. This CDR3 reads CASSSPSTGGSYEQYF. The CDR3 bases are TGTGCCAGCTCGTCGCCCTCGACAGGGGGCTCCTACGAGCAGTACTTC.

The chain employs TRBV19 and TRBJ1-5; 7 nucleotides line up with TRBD1. This CDR3 has 20 residues. The germline gives CDR1 LNHDA, CDR2 SQIVND (reference sequence). After removal of 9 bases from V and 0 bases from J, the junction contained 23 bases not matched to a gene. The CDR3 sequence: CASLRGNRDGGRVSNQPQHF. The CDR3, as DNA: TGTGCCAGCCTCAGGGGGAACCGGGACGGGGGCCGCGTTAGCAATCAGCCCCAGCATTTT. The variable domain in full, completed from reference TRBV19 and TRBJ1-5, reads DGGITQSPKYLFRKEGQNVTLSCEQNLNHDAMYWYRQDPGQGLRLIYYSQIVNDFQKGDIAEGYSVSREKKESFPLTVTSAQKNPTAFYLCASLRGNRDGGRVSNQPQHFGDGTRLSIL.